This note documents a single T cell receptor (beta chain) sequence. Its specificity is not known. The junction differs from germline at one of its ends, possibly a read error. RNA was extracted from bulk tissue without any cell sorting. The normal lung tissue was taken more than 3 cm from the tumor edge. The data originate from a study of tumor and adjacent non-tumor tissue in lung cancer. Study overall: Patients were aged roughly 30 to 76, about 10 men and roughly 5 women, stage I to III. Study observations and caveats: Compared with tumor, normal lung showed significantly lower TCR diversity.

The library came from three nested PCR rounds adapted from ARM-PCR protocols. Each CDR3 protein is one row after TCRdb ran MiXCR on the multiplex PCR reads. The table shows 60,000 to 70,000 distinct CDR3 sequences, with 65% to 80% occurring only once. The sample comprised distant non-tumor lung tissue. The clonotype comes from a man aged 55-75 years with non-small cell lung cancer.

CDR3 DNA sequence: TGCAACATTTGGCGGGGGGCGCAGGGCAATGAGGAGTTTTTC. Its translation: CNIWRGAQGNEEFF. This chain links TRBV29-1 with TRBJ2-1; 8 bases are a match to TRBD2. In germline, CDR1 is SQVTM, CDR2 ANQGSEA. The CDR3 sequence is 14 residues long.